One T cell receptor (beta chain) is described in this entry. Its antigen is not yet known. No much larger clone exists at a distance of one base, and base qualities are not known. The sample's treatment or condition label, decoded: randomized to nivolumab then ipilimumab (arm A) or the reverse (arm B). None of the patients in the trial had previously been given DNA-damaging chemotherapy. Live CD3+CD8+ cells negative for CD19 and CD56 were sorted from thawed PBMCs on a FACS Aria II flow cytometer. The samples were obtained from melanoma patients enrolled in CheckMate 064, an open-label, randomized phase II trial testing sequential checkpoint blockade. Peripheral blood mononuclear cells were collected by leukapheresis, purified using Ficoll-Paque, and frozen in human serum containing roughly 10% DMSO. Right after sorting, the blood CD3+CD8+ cells were verified to be >95% pure, and DNA extraction followed.

From its cysteine to its phenylalanine, the CDR3 spans 14 amino acids. Here the CDR3 DNA is all that survives: 42 bases in frame from base 1. The V end gives up 4 bases and the J end 2 bases, leaving 5 bases in the junction not matched to a gene. From the germline V gene (reference sequence), CDR1 is MNHEY and CDR2 is SMNVEV. This sample was taken from a study of sequential checkpoint blockade in melanoma (dated by TCRdb to the late 2010s). At the level of the whole study: Using 1:1 randomization, the trial assigned patients either to first-line nivolumab followed by ipilimumab (arm A) or to ipilimumab followed by nivolumab (arm B). Maintenance nivolumab came after each of the two trial sequences.

The immunoSEQ Assay was used to immunosequence TCRbeta CDR3 regions from genomic DNA. Before high-throughput sequencing, genomic DNA was amplified using bias-controlled multiplex PCR. The published analysis was carried out like this. To quantify the absolute abundance of each unique TCRbeta CDR3 region, the sequences were collapsed and filtered. Clonality, defined as 1 minus Pielou's evenness, was calculated using only productive rearrangements. Clones with significantly greater frequencies in on-treatment versus baseline samples were identified using a previously published method. Here the immuneACCESS table is served through TCRdb, limited to in-frame sequences with V and J called. Missing clones are a known gap in these copies; in checked studies unresolved V genes cover under half, and the rest lacks a known reason. V and J calls and clone size come straight from that table; D and trimming were deduced from the DNA. This sample has about 21,000 clones in its table, and approximately 80% of those were observed once. The ten biggest clones cover over 9% of the sample.

Broad study findings and their caveats: The response-prediction model combining TCR metrics and mutation burden needs validation in larger, independent patient cohorts.

The sample consisted of CD8+ T cells sorted from blood (inferred from file names), taken from a patient given nivolumab and ipilimumab in sequence. The sequence was obtained from a human donor with melanoma. The sequence is built from TRBV27 and TRBJ2-7, and 7 bases in between align with TRBD1. The CDR3 region has the sequence CASSSKQGTYEQYF. The nucleotide sequence reads TGTGCCAGCAGTTCAAAACAGGGGACCTACGAGCAGTACTTC.